This TCR beta chain comes out of a study of OX40 agonist ivuxolimab in advanced cancers. In germline, CDR1 is MNHNS, CDR2 SASEGT. The V end was cut by 4 bases, the J end by 8 bases, with 12 bases between. The CDR3 has 13 residues. Profiling relied on immunoSEQ multiplex PCR, and the TCRdb table lists in-frame clones only, not all of them. The data hold more than 85,000 clones, with just under 85% observed a single time. This receptor was taken from an adult with an advanced solid tumor such as melanoma, head and neck, liver or kidney cancer. The chain uses TRBV6-1 and TRBJ2-1; no clear D gene. The material was CD4+ or CD8+ T cells sorted from blood, obtained in a trial of the OX40 agonist ivuxolimab. The CDR3 reads CASSAYLGDEQFF. CDR3 nucleotide sequence: TGTGCCAGCAGTGCGTACCTAGGCGATGAGCAGTTCTTC.